Described below is a single T cell receptor (beta chain) sequence and its context. The sample comes from a study of cytomegalovirus exposure and HLA in healthy donors. TCRdb's copy holds only in-frame clones and misses some; the assay was immunoSEQ multiplex PCR. This sample has about 150,000 clones, with 86% found just once. V lost 0 bases and J 8 bases, leaving 13 bases between the germline ends. Germline V lookup: CDR1 MNHEY, CDR2 SMNVEV (reference sequence). This CDR3 contains 15 residues. The sequence was obtained from a human donor in good health. The rearrangement links TRBV27 to TRBJ2-2; D is possibly TRBD2 (6 bases). Sequences were obtained from PBMCs. The CDR3 DNA reads as TGTGCCAGCAGTTTATCAGGCGGGGCGGCGGGGGAGCTGTTTTTT. Residues: CASSLSGGAAGELFF.